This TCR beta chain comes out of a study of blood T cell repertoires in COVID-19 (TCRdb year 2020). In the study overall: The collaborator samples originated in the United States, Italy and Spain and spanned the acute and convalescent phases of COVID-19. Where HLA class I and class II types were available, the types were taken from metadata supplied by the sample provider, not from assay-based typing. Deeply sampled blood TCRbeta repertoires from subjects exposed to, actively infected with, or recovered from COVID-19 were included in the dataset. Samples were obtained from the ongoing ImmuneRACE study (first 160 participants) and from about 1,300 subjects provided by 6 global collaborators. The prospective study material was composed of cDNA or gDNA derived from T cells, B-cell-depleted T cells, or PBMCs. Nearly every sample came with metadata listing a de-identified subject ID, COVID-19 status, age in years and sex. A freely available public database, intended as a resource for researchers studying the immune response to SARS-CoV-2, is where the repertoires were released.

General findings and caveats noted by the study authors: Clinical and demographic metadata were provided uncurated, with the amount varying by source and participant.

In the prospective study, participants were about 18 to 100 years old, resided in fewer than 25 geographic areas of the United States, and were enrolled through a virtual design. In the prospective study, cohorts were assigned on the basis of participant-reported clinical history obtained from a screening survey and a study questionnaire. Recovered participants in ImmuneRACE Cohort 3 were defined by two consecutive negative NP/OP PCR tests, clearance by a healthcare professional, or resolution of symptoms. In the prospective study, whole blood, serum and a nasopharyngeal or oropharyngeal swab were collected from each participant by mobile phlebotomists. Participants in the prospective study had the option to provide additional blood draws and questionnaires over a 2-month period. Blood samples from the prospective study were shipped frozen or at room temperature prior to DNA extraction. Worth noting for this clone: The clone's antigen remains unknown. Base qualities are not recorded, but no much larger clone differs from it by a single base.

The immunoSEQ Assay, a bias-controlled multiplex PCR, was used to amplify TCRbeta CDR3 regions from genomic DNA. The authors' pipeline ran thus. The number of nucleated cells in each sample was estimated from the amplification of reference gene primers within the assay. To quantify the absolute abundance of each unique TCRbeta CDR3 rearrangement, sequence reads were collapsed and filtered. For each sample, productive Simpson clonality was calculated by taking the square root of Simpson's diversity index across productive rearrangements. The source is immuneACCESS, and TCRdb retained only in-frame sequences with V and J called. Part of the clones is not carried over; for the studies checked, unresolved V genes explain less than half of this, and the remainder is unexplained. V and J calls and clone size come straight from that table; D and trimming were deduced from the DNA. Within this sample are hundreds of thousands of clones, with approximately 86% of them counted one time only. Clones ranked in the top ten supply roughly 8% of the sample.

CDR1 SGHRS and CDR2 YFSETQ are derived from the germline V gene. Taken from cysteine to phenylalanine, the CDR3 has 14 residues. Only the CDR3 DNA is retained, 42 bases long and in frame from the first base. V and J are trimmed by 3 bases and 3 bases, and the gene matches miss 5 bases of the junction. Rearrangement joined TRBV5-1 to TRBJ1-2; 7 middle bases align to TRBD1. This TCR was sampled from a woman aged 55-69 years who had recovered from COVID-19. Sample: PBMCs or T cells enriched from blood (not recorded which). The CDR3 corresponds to CASSSTGTDYGYTF. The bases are TGCGCCAGCAGCTCTACCGGGACAGACTATGGCTACACCTTC.